The next 7 T cell receptor beta chains were all read from a single sample in a study of blood T cell repertoires in COVID-19. Here immunoSEQ multiplex PCR was the method, and the copy in TCRdb shows in-frame clones only, minus some. The profile shows 200,000 to 250,000 clones, 75% to 85% of them singletons. The sequenced material came from PBMCs or T cells enriched from blood (not recorded which). The receptors were gathered from a woman aged 45-65 years with acute COVID-19.

The CDR3 loop reads CATRDLSGNTIYF. The DNA of the CDR3 is TGTGCCACCCGGGATCTCTCTGGAAACACCATATATTTT. This chain links TRBV15 with TRBJ1-3, with D unresolved. V dropped 8 bases and J dropped 0 bases, with 8 bases sitting between them. CDR1 and CDR2 from the germline V gene are LNHNV and YYDKDF (reference sequence). This CDR3 comprises 13 residues.

The genes are TRBV27 and TRBJ2-1, with D perhaps matching TRBD1 (5 bases). Germline assignment: CDR1 MNHEY and CDR2 SMNVEV (reference sequence). Deletions cut 3 bases from V and 5 bases from J, with 8 bases between. The CDR3 is made up of 13 amino acids. The CDR3 DNA reads as TGTGCCAGCAGTTTCCAGGGTAACAATGAGCAGTTCTTC. Its protein is CASSFQGNNEQFF.

The chain uses TRBV3-1 (or the pseudogene TRBV3-2) and TRBJ1-6; D remains ambiguous. Trimming left V 3 bases short and J 15 bases short, with 12 bases between. The CDR3 is 12 amino acids. Germline V gene sequence: CDR1 LGHDT, CDR2 YNNKEL (reference sequence). Here the CDR3 DNA reads TGTGCCAGCAGCCACCCCGAGGGCATCCTCCACTTT. As protein: CASSHPEGILHF.

The V and J genes are TRBV14 and TRBJ1-1, with 10 positions matching TRBD1. CDR3 size: 16 residues. From germline, CDR1 is SGHDN and CDR2 FVKESK. The J segment lost 5 bases and the V segment lost 4 bases, leaving 10 bases of the junction unmatched. The CDR3 DNA follows: TGTGCCAGCAGCCCGGGACAGGGGCCCGCCAAGACTGAAGCTTTCTTT. Residues: CASSPGQGPAKTEAFF.

This clone was seen just once. J is TRBJ1-1 and V is TRBV9; D possibly corresponds to TRBD1 (5 bases). The CDR3 length is 15 residues. V was pared by 3 bases and J by 1 base, with 13 bases between. Germline values: CDR1 SGDLS, CDR2 YYNGEE. The CDR3 here is CASSAEQDRNTEAFF. The CDR3 DNA reads TGTGCCAGCAGCGCCGAACAGGACCGGAACACTGAAGCTTTCTTT.

This chain connects TRBV12-3 or TRBV12-4 to TRBJ2-1; D gene unclear. CDR3 length equals 11 residues. In nucleotides, the CDR3 is TGTGCTTCAGTCTCTTACAATGAGCAGTTCTTC. Protein: CASVSYNEQFF.

The gene calls are TRBV12-3 or TRBV12-4 and TRBJ2-2; possibly TRBD2 for D (7 bases). Trimming took off 6 bases at V and 5 bases at J, with 10 bases between the two ends. The CDR3 extends over 13 amino acids. CDR3 sequence reads: CASRGGGTGELFF. The CDR3 DNA reads as TGTGCCAGCAGGGGAGGGGGAACCGGGGAGCTGTTTTTT.